This T cell receptor (beta chain) is drawn from a study of blood T cell repertoires in COVID-19. Study-wide context: Nucleic acid was either cDNA or gDNA, and it came from T cells, B-cell-depleted T cells, or PBMCs.

Produced via immunoSEQ multiplex PCR; TCRdb's table is partial and in-frame only. The data show around 190,000 clones, with more than 80% seen just once and 11% held by the top ten. CDR1 and CDR2 from the germline V gene are SGHTS and YDEGEE. Deletions cut 0 bases from V and 5 bases from J, with 13 bases between. The CDR3 length is 15 residues. This chain links TRBV5-8 with TRBJ2-3, with D perhaps TRBD2 (7 bases). Sequenced material: peripheral blood. The TCR was taken from a woman aged 40 to 55 with COVID-19, enrolled during active disease. CDR3 sequence (DNA): TGTGCCAGCAGCTTGGGGGGGGGCCCTGGAGATACGCAGTATTTT. Protein product: CASSLGGGPGDTQYF.